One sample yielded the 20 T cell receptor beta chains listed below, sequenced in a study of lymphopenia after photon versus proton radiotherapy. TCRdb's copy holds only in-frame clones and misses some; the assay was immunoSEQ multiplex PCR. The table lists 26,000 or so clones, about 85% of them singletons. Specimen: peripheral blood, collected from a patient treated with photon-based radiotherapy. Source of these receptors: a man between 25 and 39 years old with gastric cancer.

The CDR3 reads CATGGGGETQYF. CDR3 nucleotides: TGTGCCACCGGGGGGGGTGGCGAGACCCAGTACTTC. The V and J genes are TRBV10-3 and TRBJ2-5; 8 nucleotides line up with TRBD2. CDR1 ENHRY and CDR2 SYGVKD come from the germline V gene. The CDR3 has 12 amino acids. V lost 10 bases, J lost 5 bases, and 6 bases stayed unmatched.

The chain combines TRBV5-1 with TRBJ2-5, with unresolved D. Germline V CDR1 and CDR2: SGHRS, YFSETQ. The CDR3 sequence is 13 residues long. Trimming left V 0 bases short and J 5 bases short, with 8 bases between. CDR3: CASSLGPTETQYF. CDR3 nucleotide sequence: TGCGCCAGCAGCTTGGGTCCGACTGAGACCCAGTACTTC.

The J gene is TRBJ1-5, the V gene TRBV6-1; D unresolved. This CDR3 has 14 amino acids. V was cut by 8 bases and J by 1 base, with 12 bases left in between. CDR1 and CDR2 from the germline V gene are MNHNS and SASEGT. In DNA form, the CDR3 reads TGTGCCAGCCTACAGAGGGAAAGCAATCAGCCCCAGCATTTT. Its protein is CASLQRESNQPQHF.

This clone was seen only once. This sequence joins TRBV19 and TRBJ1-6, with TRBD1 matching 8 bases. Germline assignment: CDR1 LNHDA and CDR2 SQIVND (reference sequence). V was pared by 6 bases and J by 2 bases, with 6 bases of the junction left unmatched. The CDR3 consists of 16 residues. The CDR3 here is CASSRRDRTYNSPLHF. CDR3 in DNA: TGTGCCAGTAGCCGCCGGGACAGGACCTATAATTCACCCCTCCACTTT. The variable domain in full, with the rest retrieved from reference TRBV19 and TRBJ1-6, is DGGITQSPKYLFRKEGQNVTLSCEQNLNHDAMYWYRQDPGQGLRLIYYSQIVNDFQKGDIAEGYSVSREKKESFPLTVTSAQKNPTAFYLCASSRRDRTYNSPLHFGNGTRLTVT.

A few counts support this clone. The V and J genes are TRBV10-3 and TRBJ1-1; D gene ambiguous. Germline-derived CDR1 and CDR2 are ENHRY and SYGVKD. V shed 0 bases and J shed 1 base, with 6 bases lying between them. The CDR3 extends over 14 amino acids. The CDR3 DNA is TGTGCCATCAGTGAGTCGGCGGGGAACACTGAAGCTTTCTTT. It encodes CAISESAGNTEAFF.

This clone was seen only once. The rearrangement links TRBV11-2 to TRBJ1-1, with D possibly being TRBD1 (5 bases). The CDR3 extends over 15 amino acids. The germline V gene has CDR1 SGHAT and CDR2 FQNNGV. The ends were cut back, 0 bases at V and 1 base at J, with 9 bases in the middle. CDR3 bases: TGTGCCAGCAGCTTAGAGAGGGACGGGAACACTGAAGCTTTCTTT. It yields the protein CASSLERDGNTEAFF.

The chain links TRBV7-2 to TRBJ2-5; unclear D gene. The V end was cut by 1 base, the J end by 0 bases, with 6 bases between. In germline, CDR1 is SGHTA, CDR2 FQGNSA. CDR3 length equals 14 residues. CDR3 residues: CASSLGGDQETQYF. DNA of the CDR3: TGTGCCAGCAGCTTAGGAGGTGACCAAGAGACCCAGTACTTC. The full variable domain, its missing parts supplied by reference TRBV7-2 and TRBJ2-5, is GAGVSQSPSNKVTEKGKDVELRCDPISGHTALYWYRQSLGQGLEFLIYFQGNSAPDKSGLPSDRFSAERTGGSVSTLTIQRTQQEDSAVYLCASSLGGDQETQYFGPGTRLLVL.

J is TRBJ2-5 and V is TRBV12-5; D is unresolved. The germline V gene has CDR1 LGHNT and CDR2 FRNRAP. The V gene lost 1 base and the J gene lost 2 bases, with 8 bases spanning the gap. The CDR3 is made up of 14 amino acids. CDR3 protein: CASGLEQRQETQYF. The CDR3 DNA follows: TGTGCTAGTGGTTTGGAACAACGTCAAGAGACCCAGTACTTC.

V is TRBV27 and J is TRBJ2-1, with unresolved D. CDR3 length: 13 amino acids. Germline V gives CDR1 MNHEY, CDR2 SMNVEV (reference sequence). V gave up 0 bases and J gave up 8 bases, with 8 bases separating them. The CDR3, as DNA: TGTGCCAGCAGTTTATCGATTTACCATGAGCAGTTCTTC. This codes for CASSLSIYHEQFF.

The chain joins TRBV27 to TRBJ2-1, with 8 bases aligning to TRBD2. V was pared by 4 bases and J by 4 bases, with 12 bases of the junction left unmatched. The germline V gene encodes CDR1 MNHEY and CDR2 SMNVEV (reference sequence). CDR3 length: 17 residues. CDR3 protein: CASSSQGQRGLYNEQFF. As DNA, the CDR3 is TGTGCCAGCAGTTCTCAGGGCCAGCGGGGGCTATACAATGAGCAGTTCTTC.

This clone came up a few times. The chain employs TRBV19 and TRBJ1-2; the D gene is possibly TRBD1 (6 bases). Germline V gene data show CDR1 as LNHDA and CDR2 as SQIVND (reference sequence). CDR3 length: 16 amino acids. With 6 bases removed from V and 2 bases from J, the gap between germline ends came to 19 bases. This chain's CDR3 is CASSIRTAESNYGYTF. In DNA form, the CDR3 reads TGTGCCAGTAGCATAAGGACAGCCGAATCGAACTATGGCTACACCTTC. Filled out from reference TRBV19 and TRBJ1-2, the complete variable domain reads DGGITQSPKYLFRKEGQNVTLSCEQNLNHDAMYWYRQDPGQGLRLIYYSQIVNDFQKGDIAEGYSVSREKKESFPLTVTSAQKNPTAFYLCASSIRTAESNYGYTFGSGTRLTVV.

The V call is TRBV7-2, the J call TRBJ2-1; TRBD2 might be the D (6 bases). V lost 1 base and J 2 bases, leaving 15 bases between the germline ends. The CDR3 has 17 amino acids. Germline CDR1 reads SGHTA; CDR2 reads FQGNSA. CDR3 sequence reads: CASSLDAGGTTYNEQFF. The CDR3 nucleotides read TGTGCCAGCAGCTTAGATGCCGGGGGAACTACCTACAATGAGCAGTTCTTC. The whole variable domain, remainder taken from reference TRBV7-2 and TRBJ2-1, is GAGVSQSPSNKVTEKGKDVELRCDPISGHTALYWYRQSLGQGLEFLIYFQGNSAPDKSGLPSDRFSAERTGGSVSTLTIQRTQQEDSAVYLCASSLDAGGTTYNEQFFGPGTRLTVL.

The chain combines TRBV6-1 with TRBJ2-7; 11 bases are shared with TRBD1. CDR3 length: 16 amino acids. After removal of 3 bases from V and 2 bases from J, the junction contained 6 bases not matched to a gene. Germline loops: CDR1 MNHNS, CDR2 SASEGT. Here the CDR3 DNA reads TGTGCCAGCAGTGACCGACCGGGACAGGGGGCCTACGAGCAGTACTTC. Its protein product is CASSDRPGQGAYEQYF.

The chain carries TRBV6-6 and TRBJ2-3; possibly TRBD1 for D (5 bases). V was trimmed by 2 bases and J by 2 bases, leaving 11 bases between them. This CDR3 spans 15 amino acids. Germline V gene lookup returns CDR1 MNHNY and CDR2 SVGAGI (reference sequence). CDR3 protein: CASSYGAGVTDTQYF. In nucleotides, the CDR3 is TGTGCCAGCAGTTACGGGGCAGGCGTCACAGATACGCAGTATTTT.

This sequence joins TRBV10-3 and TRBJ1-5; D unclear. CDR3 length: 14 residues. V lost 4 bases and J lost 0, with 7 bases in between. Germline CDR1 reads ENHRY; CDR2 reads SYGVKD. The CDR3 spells CAISAEYSNQPQHF. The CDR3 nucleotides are TGTGCCATCAGTGCAGAGTATAGCAATCAGCCCCAGCATTTT.

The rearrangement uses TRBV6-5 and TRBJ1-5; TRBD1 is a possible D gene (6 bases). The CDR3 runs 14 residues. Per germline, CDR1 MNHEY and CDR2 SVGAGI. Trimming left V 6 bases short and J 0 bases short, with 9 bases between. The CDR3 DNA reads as TGTGCCAGCAGCCCAGGGGATAGCAATCAGCCCCAGCATTTT. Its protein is CASSPGDSNQPQHF.

CDR3 residues: CASSGDATNEKLFF. In nucleotides, the CDR3 is TGTGCCAGCTCAGGAGATGCAACTAATGAAAAACTGTTTTTT. This rearrangement joins TRBV18 to TRBJ1-4; D gene ambiguous. The CDR3 contains 14 residues. The germline V gene has CDR1 KGHSH and CDR2 LQKENI. Deletions cut 5 bases from V and 0 bases from J, with 7 bases between.

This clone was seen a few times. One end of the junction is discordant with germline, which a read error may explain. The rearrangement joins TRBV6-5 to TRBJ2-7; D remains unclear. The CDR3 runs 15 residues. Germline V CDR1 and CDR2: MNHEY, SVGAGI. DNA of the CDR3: TGTGCCAGCAGCTACTCAGGAGCTAGCTCCTACGAGCAGTACTTC. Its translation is CASSYSGASSYEQYF.

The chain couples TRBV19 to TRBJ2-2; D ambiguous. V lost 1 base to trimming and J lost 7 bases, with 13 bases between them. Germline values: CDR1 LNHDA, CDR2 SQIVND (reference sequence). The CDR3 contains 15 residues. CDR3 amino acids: CASSIVMSGVGELFF. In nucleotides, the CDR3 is TGTGCCAGTAGTATAGTGATGTCGGGCGTCGGGGAGCTGTTTTTT.

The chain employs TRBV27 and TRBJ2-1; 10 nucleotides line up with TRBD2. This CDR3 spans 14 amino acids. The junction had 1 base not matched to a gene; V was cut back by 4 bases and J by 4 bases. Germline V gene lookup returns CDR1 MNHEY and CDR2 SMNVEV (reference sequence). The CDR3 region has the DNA TGTGCCAGCAGTTCAGCGGGGGGGTACAATGAGCAGTTCTTC. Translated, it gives CASSSAGGYNEQFF.